Listed here is a single TCR beta chain. This sample is drawn from a study of blood T cell repertoires in COVID-19. Overall study: COVID-19 samples collected from the United States, Italy and Spain covered acute and convalescent phases. T cells, B-cell-depleted T cells, or PBMCs provided the cDNA or gDNA that served as material.

Original processing methods: Nucleated cell counts were estimated from reference gene primer amplification. Here immunoSEQ multiplex PCR was the method, and the copy in TCRdb shows in-frame clones only, minus some. D and trimming come from the DNA, and the V and J calls and clone size come from that table. The profile shows around 100,000 clones, 86% of them singletons. Trimming removed 2 bases from V and 15 bases from J, with 17 bases in between. Germline loops: CDR1 KGHSH, CDR2 LQKENI. The CDR3 spans 13 residues. Sequences were obtained from peripheral blood. The sequence came from an older man with acute or convalescent COVID-19. This chain connects TRBV18 to TRBJ2-1; D perhaps matches TRBD1 (6 bases). DNA of the CDR3: TGTGCCAGCTCACCAGAGGGGGTGTCAGATCCGTTCTTC. This codes for CASSPEGVSDPFF.